This T cell receptor (beta chain) appears in the sequencing data of a study of T-cell memory formation after mild COVID-19. Trimming took 3 bases from V and 3 from J; bases not matched to a gene: 5. CDR1 is DFQATT and CDR2 is SNEGSKA in the germline V gene (reference sequence). The CDR3 spans 14 residues. This clonotype was counted only a few times. 5'RACE primed from the constant segment yielded TCR alpha and TCR beta cDNA libraries bearing sample barcodes and UMIs. TCRdb re-analysed the 5' RACE reads in MiXCR, keeping a single row per CDR3 protein. The data hold 350,000 to 500,000 distinct CDR3 sequences, with about a quarter observed a single time.

Sequenced sample: PBMCs or a T cell subset sorted from them (not recorded which). The clonotype originates from an adult woman who had mild COVID-19 (a few samples of this study predate the infection). Cell type and time point are not known. The genes are TRBV20-1 and TRBJ1-1; 9 bases fit TRBD1. CDR3 residues: CSARPGDRDTEAFF. The CDR3, as DNA: TGCAGTGCTAGGCCGGGGGACAGGGACACTGAAGCTTTCTTT.